This T cell receptor beta chain was sequenced for a study of cytomegalovirus exposure and HLA in healthy donors. Study observations and caveats: The authors confirmed in vitro that a few CMV-associated chains were specific for CMV antigens. The tendency of first-cohort TCR clusters to co-occur in the 130 or so validation repertoires was identified by a subsequent analysis.

Trimming at V came to 1 base and at J to 4 bases, leaving 6 bases not matched to a gene. Looked up from germline, CDR1 is LNHDA and CDR2 is SQIVND (reference sequence). The CDR3 has 15 amino acids. Only in-frame clones appear in the TCRdb table, and some are missing; sequencing was by immunoSEQ multiplex PCR. Of some 110,000 clones in the sample, 70% to 90% were seen once. A few counts support this clone. The antigen is unknown. The sequenced material came from PBMCs. The rearrangement uses TRBV19 and TRBJ2-7, with 8 bases that match TRBD1. The sequence was collected from a man between 18 and 29 years old in good health and CMV-seronegative. CDR3 sequence (DNA): TGTGCCAGTAGTATAGTTCGGACAGGGATATACGAGCAGTACTTC. Residues: CASSIVRTGIYEQYF.